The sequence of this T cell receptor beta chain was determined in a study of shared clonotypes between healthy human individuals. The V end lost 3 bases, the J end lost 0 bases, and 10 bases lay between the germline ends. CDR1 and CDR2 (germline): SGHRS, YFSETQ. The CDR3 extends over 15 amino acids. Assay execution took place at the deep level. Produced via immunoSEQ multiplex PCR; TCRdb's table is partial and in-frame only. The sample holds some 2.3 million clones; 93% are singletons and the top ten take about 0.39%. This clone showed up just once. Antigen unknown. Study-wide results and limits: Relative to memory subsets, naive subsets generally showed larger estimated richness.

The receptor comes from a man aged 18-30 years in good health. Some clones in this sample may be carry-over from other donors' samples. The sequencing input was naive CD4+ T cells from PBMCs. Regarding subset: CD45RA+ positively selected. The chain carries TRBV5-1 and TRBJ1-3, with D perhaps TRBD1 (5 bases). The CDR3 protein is CASSWAGDSGNTIYF. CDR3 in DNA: TGCGCCAGCAGCTGGGCGGGGGACTCTGGAAACACCATATATTTT. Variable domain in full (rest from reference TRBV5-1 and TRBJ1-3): KAGVTQTPRYLIKTRGQQVTLSCSPISGHRSVSWYQQTPGQGLQFLFEYFSETQRNKGNFPGRFSGRQFSNSRSEMNVSTLELGDSALYLCASSWAGDSGNTIYFGEGSWLTVV.